This paragraph covers one TCR beta chain sequence. Produced via immunoSEQ multiplex PCR; TCRdb's table is partial and in-frame only. This sample has about 140,000 clones; about 77% occur once, and the top ten carry more than 8.5%. This entry is derived from a study of blood T cell repertoires in COVID-19. For the study at large: Nucleic acid was either cDNA or gDNA, and it came from T cells, B-cell-depleted T cells, or PBMCs.

The CDR3 length is 15 residues. The V end lost 6 bases, the J end lost 8 bases, and 22 bases lay between the germline ends. Germline CDR1 is MDHEN and CDR2 is SYDVKM. Material for sequencing was peripheral blood. The receptor was isolated from a woman aged 50 to 60 with active or convalescent COVID-19. The genes are TRBV28 and TRBJ1-2, with D perhaps matching TRBD1 (6 bases). Written as DNA, the CDR3 is TGTGCCAGCAGCATTGACCCACAGGGAATACAGGGCTACACCTTC. Translation: CASSIDPQGIQGYTF.